This T cell receptor (beta chain) emerged from a study of T cells expressing NK-cell markers (TCRdb year 2020). Describing the broader study: About eight donors provided sorted CD3+CD56+NKG2C+, CD3+CD56+NKG2C- and CD3+CD56-NKG2C+ T-cell subsets, whose TCR beta-chain repertoires were profiled. Of the eight sequenced donors, seven were found to be HCMV-seropositive and one was found to be HCMV-seronegative. The study sequenced eight donors, all healthy volunteers chosen at random: three men and five women. The libraries were sequenced on Illumina HiSeq 2000/2500, MiSeq or NextSeq, producing 2 x 150 bp reads. Overall results and qualifications from the work: In a handful of donors, the dominant CD3+CD56+NKG2C+ clonotypes were found to rank among the top 10 CD8+ clonotypes and to make up about 1.0-7.5% of CD8+ T cells. Those dominant clonotypes were again the most abundant among CD3+CD56-NKG2C+ cells in several donors, at about 28.3-65%. Whether the expanded NKG2C-expressing T cell clones were specific for HCMV antigens remained unclear.

Regarding this clonotype: It lacks a known antigen.

The data were produced on an Illumina HiSeq 2000. TCR beta cDNA libraries were prepared using 5'RACE template switching, which introduced a universal primer site and unique molecular identifiers. Synthesis of cDNA was primed from the TCR beta constant segment and was followed by two consecutive PCR amplification steps. The authors' pipeline ran thus. MIGEC was used to demultiplex reads and group the reads by UMI, and MiTCR was used to assemble and quantify clonotypes. To exclude erroneous sequences, only TCR cDNA sequences supported by at least two reads were retained. Downstream repertoire analysis used the tcR package, and clonotypes were matched across fractions by CDR3 nucleotide sequence plus V segment. VDJmatch was used to annotate antigen specificity against VDJdb, with one amino acid substitution allowed in CDR3. Based on TCRdb reprocessing of the reads, there is one entry per CDR3 protein sequence, and DNA is missing. TCRdb, rather than the study authors, made the V and J calls. This sample's table contains 500,000 to 600,000 distinct CDR3 sequences. Under 4.5% of the sample belongs to the ten largest clones.

To determine HCMV serostatus, a commercial ELISA kit was used to detect HCMV-specific IgG in serum. Ficoll density gradient centrifugation was used to isolate peripheral blood mononuclear cells from blood. From the cysteine through the phenylalanine, the CDR3 covers 14 amino acids. No coding sequence is recorded. CDR1 and CDR2, looked up from the germline V gene, are SGHTA and FQGNSA. The receptor comes from a man aged 18 to 35 in good health. Donor details come from another sample of the same person, matched by shared clones. The chain was built from TRBV7-2 and TRBJ2-2; without DNA, the TCRdb call of TRBD1 cannot be checked. Source material: blood T cells: a sorted CD56 or NKG2C T cell subset, CD4+ or CD8+ T cells, or bulk PBMC T cells (not recorded which). The CDR3 region has the sequence CASSWTIAIGELFF.